Listed below are T cell receptor beta chains from one sample, sequenced in a study of T cell repertoires in cytomegalovirus infection. TCRdb redid the calling of the reads with MiXCR, one entry per CDR3 protein. The sample has almost 550,000 distinct CDR3 sequences; 16% are singletons. The specimen was CD8+ T cells from PBMCs. These receptor sequences come from a human donor in good health (CMV status not recorded). Some clones in this sample may be carry-over from other donors' samples. CDR3s include the opening cysteine and the closing phenylalanine or tryptophan. The D gene is left open where the match is weak. Rows may omit the clone size; those that give it use once, few, many or a size class.

few	NA	TRBJ1-2	TRBV30	TGTGCCTGGAGTGAGCCAGGGGATCACTATGGCTACACCTTC	CAWSEPGDHYGYTF
NA	NA	TRBJ1-5	TRBV5-1	TGCGCCAGCAGACCCTCCGGGACCGACAATCAGCCCCAGCATTTT	CASRPSGTDNQPQHF
many	NA	TRBJ2-7	TRBV7-9	TGTGCCAGCAGCCGTTCGCAAGGGGACGAGCAGTACTTC	CASSRSQGDEQYF
NA	NA	TRBJ2-5	TRBV7-3	TGTGCCAGCAGCTTAGAGGGGGACCCCCAAGAGACCCAGTACTTC	CASSLEGDPQETQYF
many	NA	TRBJ1-6	TRBV7-8	TGTGCCAGCAGCTTAAGGGTCAGAACCTATAATTCACCCCTCCACTTT	CASSLRVRTYNSPLHF
few	NA	TRBJ2-7	TRBV3-1	TGTGCCAGCAGCCAAGACAGGGCCCGGGGTTCGACAGTCTACGAGCAGTACTTC	CASSQDRARGSTVYEQYF
many	NA	TRBJ2-5	TRBV27	TGTGCCAGCAGTTACAGGGTTTTCGAGACCCAGTACTTC	CASSYRVFETQYF
many	NA	TRBJ1-3	TRBV12-3/TRBV12-4	TGTGCCAGCAGTTTAGCGGTGGGGCGGCCTGTGCCTGGAAACACCATATATTTT	CASSLAVGRPVPGNTIYF
few	NA	TRBJ2-1	TRBV12-5	TGTGCTAGTGGTGCCGGACCTTTCGGTGAGCAGTTCTTC	CASGAGPFGEQFF
many	NA	TRBJ2-2	TRBV9	TGTGCCAGCAGCGTAACAGGGACGAACACCGGGGAGCTGTTTTTT	CASSVTGTNTGELFF
many	TRBD1	TRBJ2-3	TRBV19	TGTGCCAGCACCTGGACAGGGGGGGGAGATACGCAGTATTTT	CASTWTGGGDTQYF
NA	TRBD2	TRBJ2-7	TRBV20-1	TGCAGTGCAAGCCTTCTTCTAGCGGAGGAGCAGTACTTC	CSASLLLAEEQYF
few	NA	TRBJ2-7	TRBV9	TGTGCCAGCAGCCCGGATCGGAGCGGGTTCTACGAGCAGTACTTC	CASSPDRSGFYEQYF
many	TRBD1	TRBJ1-2	TRBV6-1	TGTGCCACCTTGGGGGGACAGAGTCGCTATGGCTACACCTTC	CATLGGQSRYGYTF
NA	NA	TRBJ1-2	TRBV15	TGTGCCACCAGCAGAGATGCGGGCTACACCTTC	CATSRDAGYTF
NA	TRBD2	TRBJ2-5	TRBV4-2	TGTGCCAGCAGCCAAGATAAGCGGGGGGGCCGAGAGACCCAGTACTTC	CASSQDKRGGRETQYF
many	TRBD1	TRBJ1-1	TRBV7-3	TGTGCCAGCAGCCTTGGGACAGAAACTGAAGCTTTCTTT	CASSLGTETEAFF
many	TRBD1	TRBJ2-7	TRBV28	TGTGCCAGCAGGTCGGGGACAGCGGCCGGCTACGAGCAGTACTTC	CASRSGTAAGYEQYF
many	NA	TRBJ2-2	TRBV12-3/TRBV12-4	TGTGCCAGCAGTCCTCCCCCGCGACGGGAGCTGTTTTTT	CASSPPPRRELFF
few	TRBD2	TRBJ2-5	TRBV6-2/TRBV6-3	TGTGCCAGCACCCTGGGGGGACTAGCGGCCCAGTACTTC	CASTLGGLAAQYF
NA	NA	TRBJ2-7	TRBV28	TGTGCCAGCAGTCACCACCTAAGGGGGGAAAGTTACGAGCAGTACTTC	CASSHHLRGESYEQYF
many	NA	TRBJ2-1	TRBV12-3/TRBV12-4	TGTGCCAGCAGGAGTGGTGTTGGTGGGGACACTGAGCAGTTCTTC	CASRSGVGGDTEQFF